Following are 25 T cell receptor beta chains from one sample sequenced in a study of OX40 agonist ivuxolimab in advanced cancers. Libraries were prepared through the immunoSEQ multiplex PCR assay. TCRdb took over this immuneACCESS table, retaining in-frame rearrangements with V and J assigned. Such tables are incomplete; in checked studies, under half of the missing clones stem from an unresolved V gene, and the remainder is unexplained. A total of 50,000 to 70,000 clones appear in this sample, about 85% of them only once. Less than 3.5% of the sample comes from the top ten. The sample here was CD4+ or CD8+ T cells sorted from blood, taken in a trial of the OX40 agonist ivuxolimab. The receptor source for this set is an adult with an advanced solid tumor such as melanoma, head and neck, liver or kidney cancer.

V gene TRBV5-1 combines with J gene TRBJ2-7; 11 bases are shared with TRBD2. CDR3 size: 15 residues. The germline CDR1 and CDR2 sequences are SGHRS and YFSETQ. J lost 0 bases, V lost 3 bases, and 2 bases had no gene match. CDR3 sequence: CASSYSGRGSYEQYF. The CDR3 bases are TGCGCCAGCAGCTATAGCGGGAGGGGCTCCTACGAGCAGTACTTC.

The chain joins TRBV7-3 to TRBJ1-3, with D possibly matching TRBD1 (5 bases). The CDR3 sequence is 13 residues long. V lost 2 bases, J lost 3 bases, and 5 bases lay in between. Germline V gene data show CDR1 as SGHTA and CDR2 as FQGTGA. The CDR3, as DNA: TGTGCCAGCAGCTTAGGGGGTGGAAACACCATATATTTT. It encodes CASSLGGGNTIYF.

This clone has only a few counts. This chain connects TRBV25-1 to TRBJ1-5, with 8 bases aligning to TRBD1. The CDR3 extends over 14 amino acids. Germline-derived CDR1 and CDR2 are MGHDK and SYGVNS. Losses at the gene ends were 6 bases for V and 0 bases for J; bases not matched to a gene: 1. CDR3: CASRGQGSNQPQHF. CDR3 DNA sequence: TGTGCCAGCAGAGGACAGGGTAGCAATCAGCCCCAGCATTTT.

The CDR3 region is CASSRVLGSSYEQYF. The CDR3 DNA sequence: TGTGCCAGCTCACGAGTCCTGGGGAGCTCCTACGAGCAGTACTTC. The rearrangement links TRBV18 to TRBJ2-7; possibly TRBD2 for D (5 bases). The CDR3 is 15 amino acids. V shed 4 bases and J shed 0 bases, with 13 bases lying between them. Germline CDR1 and CDR2: KGHSH and LQKENI.

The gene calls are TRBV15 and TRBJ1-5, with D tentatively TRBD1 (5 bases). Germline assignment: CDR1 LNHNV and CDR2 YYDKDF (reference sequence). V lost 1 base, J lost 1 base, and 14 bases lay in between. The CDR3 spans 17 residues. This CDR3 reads CATSRGGGVESNQPQHF. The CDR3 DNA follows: TGTGCCACCAGCAGAGGGGGAGGGGTGGAAAGCAATCAGCCCCAGCATTTT.

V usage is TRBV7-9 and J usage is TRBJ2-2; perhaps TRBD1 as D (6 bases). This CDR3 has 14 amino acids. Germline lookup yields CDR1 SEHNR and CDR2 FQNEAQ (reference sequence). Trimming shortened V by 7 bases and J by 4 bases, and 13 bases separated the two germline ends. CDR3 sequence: CASTLQGTTGELFF. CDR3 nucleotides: TGTGCCAGCACACTCCAGGGGACCACCGGGGAGCTGTTTTTT.

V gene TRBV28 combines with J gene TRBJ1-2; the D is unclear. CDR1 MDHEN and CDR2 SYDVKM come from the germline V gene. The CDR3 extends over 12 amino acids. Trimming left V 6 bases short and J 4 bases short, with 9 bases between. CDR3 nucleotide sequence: TGTGCCAGCAGCGAGAGGATCTATGGCTACACCTTC. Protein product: CASSERIYGYTF.

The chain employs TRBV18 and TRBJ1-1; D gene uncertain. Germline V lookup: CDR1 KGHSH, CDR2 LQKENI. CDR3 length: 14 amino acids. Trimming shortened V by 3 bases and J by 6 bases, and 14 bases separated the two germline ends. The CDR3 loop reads CASSPEPGRAEAFF. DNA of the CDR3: TGTGCCAGCTCACCGGAGCCAGGTCGGGCTGAAGCTTTCTTT.

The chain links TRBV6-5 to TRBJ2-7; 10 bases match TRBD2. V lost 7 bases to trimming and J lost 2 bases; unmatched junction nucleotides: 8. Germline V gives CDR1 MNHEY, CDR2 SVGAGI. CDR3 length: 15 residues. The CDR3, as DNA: TGTGCCAGCAAGATAGATGGACTAGCGGCCTACGAGCAGTACTTC. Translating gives CASKIDGLAAYEQYF.

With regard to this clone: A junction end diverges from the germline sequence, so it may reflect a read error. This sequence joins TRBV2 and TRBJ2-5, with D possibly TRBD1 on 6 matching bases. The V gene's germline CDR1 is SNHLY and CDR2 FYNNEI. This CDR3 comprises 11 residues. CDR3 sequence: CASSERTVGDF. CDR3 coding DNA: TGTGCCAGCAGTGAACGGACAGTAGGTGACTTC.

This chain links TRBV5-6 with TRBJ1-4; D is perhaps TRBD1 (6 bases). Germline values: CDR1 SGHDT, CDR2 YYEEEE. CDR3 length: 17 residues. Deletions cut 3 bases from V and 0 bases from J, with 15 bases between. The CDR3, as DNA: TGTGCCAGCAGCTCCCTCAGGGGTTGGACAACTAATGAAAAACTGTTTTTT. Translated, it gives CASSSLRGWTTNEKLFF.

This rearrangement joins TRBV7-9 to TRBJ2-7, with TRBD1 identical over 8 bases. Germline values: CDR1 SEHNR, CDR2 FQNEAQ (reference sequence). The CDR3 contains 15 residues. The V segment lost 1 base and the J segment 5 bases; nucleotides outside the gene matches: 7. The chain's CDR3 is CASSLVGDRGDEQYF. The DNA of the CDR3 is TGTGCCAGCAGCTTAGTCGGTGACAGGGGCGACGAGCAGTACTTC.

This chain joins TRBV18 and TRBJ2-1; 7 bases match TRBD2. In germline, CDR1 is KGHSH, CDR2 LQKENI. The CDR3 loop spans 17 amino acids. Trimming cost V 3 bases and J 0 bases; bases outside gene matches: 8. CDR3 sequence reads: CASSPVGSGHSYNEQFF. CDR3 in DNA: TGTGCCAGCTCACCGGTGGGTAGCGGGCACTCCTACAATGAGCAGTTCTTC.

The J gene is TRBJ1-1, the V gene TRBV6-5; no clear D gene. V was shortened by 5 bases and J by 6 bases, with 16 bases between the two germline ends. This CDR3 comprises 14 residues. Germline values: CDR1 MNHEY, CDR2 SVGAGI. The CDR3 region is CASSNPGPAPEAFF. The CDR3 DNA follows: TGTGCCAGCAGTAACCCCGGCCCGGCCCCTGAAGCTTTCTTT.

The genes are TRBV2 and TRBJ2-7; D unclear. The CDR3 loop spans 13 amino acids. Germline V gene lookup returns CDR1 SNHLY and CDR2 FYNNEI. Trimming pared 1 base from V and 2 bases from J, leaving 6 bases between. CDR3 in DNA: TGTGCCAGCAGTGAAGACTTTGCCTACGAGCAGTACTTC. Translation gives CASSEDFAYEQYF.

The CDR3 bases are TGTGCCTGGAATGCGGGAGCGGCAGATACGCAGTATTTT. Translating it yields CAWNAGAADTQYF. This chain connects TRBV30 to TRBJ2-3; 7 nucleotides agree with TRBD2. The length of the CDR3 is 13 residues. In germline, CDR1 is GTSNPN, CDR2 SVGIG (reference sequence). The J segment lost 4 bases and the V segment lost 4 bases, leaving 5 bases of the junction unmatched.

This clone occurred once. The CDR3 DNA reads as TGTGCCAGCAGTCAGGAGATGGGACCCTACGAGCAGTACTTC. Protein: CASSQEMGPYEQYF. The chain uses TRBV14 and TRBJ2-7, with D tentatively TRBD1 or TRBD2 (5 bases each). This CDR3 has 14 amino acids. The V and J ends lost 6 bases and 2 bases respectively, with 14 bases between them. Germline loops: CDR1 SGHDN, CDR2 FVKESK.

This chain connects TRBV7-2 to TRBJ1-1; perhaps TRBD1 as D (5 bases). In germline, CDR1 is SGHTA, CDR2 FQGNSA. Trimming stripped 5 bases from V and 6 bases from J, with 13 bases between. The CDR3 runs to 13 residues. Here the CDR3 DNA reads TGTGCCAGCAGCCTCTCTCGGGGGGCTGAAGCTTTCTTT. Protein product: CASSLSRGAEAFF.

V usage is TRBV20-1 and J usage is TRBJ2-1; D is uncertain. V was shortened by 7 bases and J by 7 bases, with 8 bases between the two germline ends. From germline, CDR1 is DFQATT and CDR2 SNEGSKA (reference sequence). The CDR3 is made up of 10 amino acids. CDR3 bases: TGCAGTGTGGACGGGAATGAGCAGTTCTTC. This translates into CSVDGNEQFF.

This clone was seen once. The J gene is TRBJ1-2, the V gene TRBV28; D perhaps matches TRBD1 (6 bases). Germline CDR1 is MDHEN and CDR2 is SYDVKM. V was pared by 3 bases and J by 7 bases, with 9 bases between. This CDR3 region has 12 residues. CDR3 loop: CASSLGGSGYTF. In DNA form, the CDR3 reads TGTGCCAGCAGTTTGGGGGGCTCTGGCTACACCTTC.

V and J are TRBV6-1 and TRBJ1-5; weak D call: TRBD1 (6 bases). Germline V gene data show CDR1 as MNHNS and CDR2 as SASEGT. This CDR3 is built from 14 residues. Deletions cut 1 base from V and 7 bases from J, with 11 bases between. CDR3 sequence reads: CASSEGTARQPQHF. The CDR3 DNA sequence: TGTGCCAGCAGTGAAGGGACAGCAAGGCAGCCCCAGCATTTT.

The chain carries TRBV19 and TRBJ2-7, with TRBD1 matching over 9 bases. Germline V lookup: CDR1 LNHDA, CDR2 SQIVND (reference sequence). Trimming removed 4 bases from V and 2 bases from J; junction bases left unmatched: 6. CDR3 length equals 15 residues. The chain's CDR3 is CASSNPGQGPYEQYF. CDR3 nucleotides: TGTGCCAGTAGTAACCCAGGACAGGGGCCCTACGAGCAGTACTTC.

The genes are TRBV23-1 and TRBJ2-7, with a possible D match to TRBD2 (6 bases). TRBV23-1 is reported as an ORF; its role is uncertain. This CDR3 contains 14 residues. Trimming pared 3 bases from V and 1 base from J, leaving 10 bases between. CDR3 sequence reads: CASSHRGGSYEQYF. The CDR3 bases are TGCGCCAGCAGTCACCGTGGAGGGTCCTACGAGCAGTACTTC.

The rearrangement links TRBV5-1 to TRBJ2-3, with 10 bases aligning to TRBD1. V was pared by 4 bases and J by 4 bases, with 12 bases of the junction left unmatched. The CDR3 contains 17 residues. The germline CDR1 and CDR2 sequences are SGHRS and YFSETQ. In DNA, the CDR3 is TGCGCCAGCAGCCCCCAAGGGATAGGACAGGGGGCAGATACGCAGTATTTT. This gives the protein CASSPQGIGQGADTQYF. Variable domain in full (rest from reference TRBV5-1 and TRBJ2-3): KAGVTQTPRYLIKTRGQQVTLSCSPISGHRSVSWYQQTPGQGLQFLFEYFSETQRNKGNFPGRFSGRQFSNSRSEMNVSTLELGDSALYLCASSPQGIGQGADTQYFGPGTRLTVL.

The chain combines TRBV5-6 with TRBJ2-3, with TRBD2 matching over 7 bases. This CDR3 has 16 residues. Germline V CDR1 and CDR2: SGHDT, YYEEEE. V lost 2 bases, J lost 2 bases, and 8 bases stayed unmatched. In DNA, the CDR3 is TGTGCCAGCAGCTTAGGCCTAGCGGAGATCACAGATACGCAGTATTTT. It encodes CASSLGLAEITDTQYF.